A single TCR beta chain is shown here with its context. Per the authors' pipeline: Scientists estimated how many nucleated cells there were by amplifying reference gene primers. Profiling relied on immunoSEQ multiplex PCR, and the TCRdb table lists in-frame clones only, not all of them. The V and J calls and clone size come from that table; D and trimming were worked out from the DNA. The data show some 200,000 clones, 80% to 85% seen once. The data belong to a study of blood T cell repertoires in COVID-19. At the level of the study: Spain, Italy and the United States supplied samples that represented acute and convalescent COVID-19.

With 5 bases removed from V and 4 bases from J, the gap between germline ends came to 10 bases. Germline V lookup: CDR1 SGHNT, CDR2 YENEEA. The CDR3 consists of 13 residues. The source of this sequence is a woman aged 60-75 years who had recovered from COVID-19. This sequence joins TRBV11-3 and TRBJ2-3, with D unresolved. What was sequenced was peripheral blood. The CDR3 region is CASSPARADTQYF. DNA of the CDR3: TGTGCCAGCAGCCCTGCGAGAGCAGATACGCAGTATTTT.